One sample yielded the 17 T cell receptor beta chains listed below, sequenced in a study. A single record per CDR3 protein comes from TCRdb applying MiXCR to the 5' RACE reads. The sample contains more than 7,000 distinct CDR3 sequences, around 40% of which appear only once. The sequenced sample consisted of memory CD4+ T cells sorted from blood. Noted subset: memory CD4+ T cells, CD4+CD45RO+CD25-. These receptors were collected from a female donor with breast cancer.

The V gene is TRBV6-5, the J gene TRBJ1-2; TRBD1 aligns across 7 bases. Trimming cost V 6 bases and J 4 bases; bases outside gene matches: 8. This CDR3 region has 14 residues. From germline, CDR1 is MNHEY and CDR2 SVGAGI. CDR3 nucleotide sequence: TGTGCCAGCAGCCGACAGGGATCCTCCTATGGCTACACCTTC. Protein: CASSRQGSSYGYTF.

The chain carries TRBV5-6 and TRBJ2-5; 8 nucleotides match TRBD2. The V segment lost 0 bases and the J segment 5 bases; nucleotides outside the gene matches: 6. Germline V gene lookup returns CDR1 SGHDT and CDR2 YYEEEE. This CDR3 spans 15 amino acids. This CDR3 reads CASSLEQPGGETQYF. DNA for the CDR3: TGTGCCAGCAGCTTGGAGCAGCCGGGAGGGGAGACCCAGTACTTC.

The chain has TRBV5-1 and TRBJ2-5; D perhaps matches TRBD1 (6 bases). Germline CDR1 SGHRS, CDR2 YFSETQ. The CDR3 has 13 amino acids. V gave up 2 bases and J gave up 3 bases, with 8 bases separating them. The CDR3 sequence: CASSFKGEETQYF. CDR3 sequence (DNA): TGCGCCAGCAGCTTTAAGGGGGAAGAGACCCAGTACTTC.

The J gene is TRBJ2-2, the V gene TRBV20-1; 7 nucleotides align to TRBD1. Germline CDR1 and CDR2: DFQATT and SNEGSKA (reference sequence). CDR3 size: 14 residues. DNA of the CDR3: TGCAGCCAGTGGGACAGCGCGAACACCGGGGAGCTGTTTTTT. Protein product: CSQWDSANTGELFF.

Turning to this clonotype: This may stem from a read error, because a much larger clone lies one nucleotide away. The chain is built from TRBV7-2 and TRBJ2-3; no definite D call. The CDR3 loop spans 15 amino acids. The germline V and J ends were trimmed by 2 bases and 0 bases, with 9 bases remaining between them. Germline assignment: CDR1 SGHTA and CDR2 FQGNSA. CDR3 DNA sequence: TGTGCCAGCAGCTTAACGCTCCTGAGCACAGATACGCAGTATTTT. This encodes CASSLTLLSTDTQYF.

The chain recombines TRBV7-2 with TRBJ2-1; the match to TRBD1 covers 7 bases. V gave up 5 bases and J gave up 9 bases; unmatched junction bases: 4. The CDR3 has 12 amino acids. Germline V lookup: CDR1 SGHTA, CDR2 FQGNSA. CDR3 region: CASSLYRGEQFF. The DNA for the CDR3 is TGTGCCAGCAGCCTCTACAGGGGTGAGCAGTTCTTC. Filled out from reference TRBV7-2 and TRBJ2-1, the complete variable domain reads GAGVSQSPSNKVTEKGKDVELRCDPISGHTALYWYRQSLGQGLEFLIYFQGNSAPDKSGLPSDRFSAERTGGSVSTLTIQRTQQEDSAVYLCASSLYRGEQFFGPGTRLTVL.

This clonotype was seen a few times. The genes are TRBV5-1 and TRBJ2-1; 8 positions match TRBD1. Per the germline V gene, CDR1 is SGHRS and CDR2 is YFSETQ. The CDR3 spans 14 residues. Losses at the gene ends were 3 bases for V and 5 bases for J; bases not matched to a gene: 4. CDR3 nucleotides: TGCGCCAGCAGCTCAGGGACAGGACACAATGAGCAGTTCTTC. This sequence encodes CASSSGTGHNEQFF. The full variable domain, its missing parts supplied by reference TRBV5-1 and TRBJ2-1, is KAGVTQTPRYLIKTRGQQVTLSCSPISGHRSVSWYQQTPGQGLQFLFEYFSETQRNKGNFPGRFSGRQFSNSRSEMNVSTLELGDSALYLCASSSGTGHNEQFFGPGTRLTVL.

In its sample, this clonotype was seen a few times. This rearrangement joins TRBV4-1 to TRBJ1-1; D is unresolved. The CDR3 has 15 amino acids. The germline V gene has CDR1 MGHRA and CDR2 YSYEKL. The ends were cut back, 1 base at V and 4 bases at J, with 13 bases in the middle. CDR3 sequence: CASSQGSLGGTEAFF. Here the CDR3 DNA reads TGCGCCAGCAGCCAAGGGTCCCTGGGTGGCACTGAAGCTTTCTTT.

By proportion, this clonotype is medium-sized. V is TRBV6-5 and J is TRBJ1-1, with a tentative D call TRBD1 (5 bases). Trimming cost V 1 base and J 3 bases, with 12 bases left between them. Per germline, CDR1 MNHEY and CDR2 SVGAGI. The CDR3 contains 15 residues. The CDR3 region has the DNA TGTGCCAGCAGTTACTATGGGACGGGGTACACTGAAGCTTTCTTT. Translated: CASSYYGTGYTEAFF.

This rearrangement joins TRBV20-1 to TRBJ2-2; maybe TRBD2 (6 bases). V lost 8 bases, J lost 6 bases, and 13 bases lay in between. The CDR3 is 12 amino acids. Per the germline V gene, CDR1 is DFQATT and CDR2 is SNEGSKA (reference sequence). CDR3 sequence: CSPSAGSGELFF. DNA for the CDR3: TGCAGTCCGAGCGCGGGGTCCGGGGAGCTGTTTTTT.

The chain joins TRBV6-1 to TRBJ2-1; weak D call: TRBD1 (6 bases). V dropped 8 bases and J dropped 0 bases, with 11 bases sitting between them. This CDR3 is 14 amino acids long. From germline, CDR1 is MNHNS and CDR2 SASEGT. The CDR3 region is CASDPDSSYNEQFF. The CDR3 DNA follows: TGTGCCAGCGATCCGGACAGCTCCTACAATGAGCAGTTCTTC.

The J gene is TRBJ1-1, the V gene TRBV5-1, with TRBD1 matching 9 bases. Germline CDR1 and CDR2: SGHRS and YFSETQ. The CDR3 has 15 amino acids. Trimming cost V 6 bases and J 1 base; bases outside gene matches: 7. CDR3 nucleotide sequence: TGCGCCAGCAAGGGAGGACAGGGGAAGAACACTGAAGCTTTCTTT. Protein product: CASKGGQGKNTEAFF.

This chain connects TRBV29-1 to TRBJ2-1; the match to TRBD2 covers 7 bases. This CDR3 comprises 14 residues. Germline CDR1 reads SQVTM; CDR2 reads ANQGSEA. V gave up 0 bases and J gave up 8 bases; unmatched junction bases: 7. The CDR3 loop is CSVEDIREGDEQFF. CDR3 DNA: TGCAGCGTTGAAGATATCAGGGAGGGCGATGAGCAGTTCTTC.

Here the CDR3 reads CASSPRPGANVLTF. The CDR3 nucleotides are TGCGCCAGCAGCCCCCGCCCTGGGGCCAACGTCCTGACTTTC. The V and J genes are TRBV5-1 and TRBJ2-6; D not resolved. Germline loops: CDR1 SGHRS, CDR2 YFSETQ. V was trimmed by 4 bases and J by 2 bases, leaving 7 bases between them. The CDR3 sequence is 14 residues long.

This sequence joins TRBV7-6 and TRBJ1-5; 9 bases line up with TRBD1. With V trimmed by 2 bases and J by 4 bases, 3 bases remained unmatched. The germline gives CDR1 SGHVS, CDR2 FNYEAQ. The CDR3 has 15 amino acids. The CDR3 DNA follows: TGTGCCAGCAGCTTAAAGGGACAGGGAAATCAGCCCCAGCATTTT. This gives the protein CASSLKGQGNQPQHF. The full variable domain, rest sourced from reference TRBV7-6 and TRBJ1-5, is GAGVSQSPRYKVTKRGQDVALRCDPISGHVSLYWYRQALGQGPEFLTYFNYEAQQDKSGLPNDRFSAERPEGSISTLTIQRTEQRDSAMYRCASSLKGQGNQPQHFGDGTRLSIL.

The chain combines TRBV21-1 with TRBJ1-5; the listed D gene, TRBD1, was not tested against the DNA. TRBV21-1 is designated a pseudogene. The CDR3 runs 13 residues. This CDR3 is CASPGTGIQPQHF. DNA of the CDR3: TGTGCCAGCCCCGGGACAGGGATTCAGCCCCAGCATTTT.

This chain connects TRBV27 to TRBJ2-7; TRBD1 matches at 8 bases. The V gene's germline CDR1 is MNHEY and CDR2 SMNVEV (reference sequence). The CDR3 is made up of 14 amino acids. V lost 10 bases, J lost 12 bases, and 20 bases stayed unmatched. The CDR3 DNA is TGTGCCACACAGGGGGTGCGGCAATACCGGGTACTGTACTTC. Translating gives CATQGVRQYRVLYF.